Described below is a single TCR beta chain sequence and its context. PCR was performed using 60 Vbeta and 13 Jbeta primers. The repertoire was sequenced with immunoSEQ multiplex PCR; TCRdb's copy has only in-frame clones and lacks some. The data contain 120,000 to 150,000 clones, about two thirds of them singletons. Deletions cut 2 bases from V and 3 bases from J, with 8 bases between. In germline, CDR1 is MGHDK, CDR2 SYGVNS. The CDR3 is 13 amino acids. The record originates from a study of cytomegalovirus exposure and HLA in healthy donors. The receptor was isolated from a man in his 60s in good health and CMV-seronegative. This sequence joins TRBV25-1 and TRBJ2-7; D is unresolved. The sequenced sample consisted of PBMCs. CDR3 sequence reads: CASSELHSYEQYF. CDR3 coding DNA: TGTGCCAGCAGTGAACTCCACAGCTACGAGCAGTACTTC.